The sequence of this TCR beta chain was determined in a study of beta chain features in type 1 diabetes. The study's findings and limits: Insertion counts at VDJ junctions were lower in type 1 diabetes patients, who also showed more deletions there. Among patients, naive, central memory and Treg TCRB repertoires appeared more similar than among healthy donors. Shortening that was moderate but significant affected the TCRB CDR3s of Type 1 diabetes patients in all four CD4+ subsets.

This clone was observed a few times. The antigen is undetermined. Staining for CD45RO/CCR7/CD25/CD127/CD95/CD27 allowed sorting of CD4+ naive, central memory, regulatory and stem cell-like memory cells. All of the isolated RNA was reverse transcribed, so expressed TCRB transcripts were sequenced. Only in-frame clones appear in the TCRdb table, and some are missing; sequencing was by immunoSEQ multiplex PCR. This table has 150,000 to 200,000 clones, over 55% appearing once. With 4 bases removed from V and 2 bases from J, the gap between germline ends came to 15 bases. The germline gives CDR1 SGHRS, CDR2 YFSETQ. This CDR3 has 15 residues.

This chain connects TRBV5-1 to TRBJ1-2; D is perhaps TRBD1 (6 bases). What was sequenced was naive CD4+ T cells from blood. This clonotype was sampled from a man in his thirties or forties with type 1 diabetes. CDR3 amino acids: CASSVDRIDNYGYTF. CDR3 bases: TGCGCCAGCAGCGTTGACAGGATTGACAACTATGGCTACACCTTC. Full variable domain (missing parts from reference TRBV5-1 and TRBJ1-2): KAGVTQTPRYLIKTRGQQVTLSCSPISGHRSVSWYQQTPGQGLQFLFEYFSETQRNKGNFPGRFSGRQFSNSRSEMNVSTLELGDSALYLCASSVDRIDNYGYTFGSGTRLTVV.